This T cell receptor beta chain was observed in a study of cytomegalovirus exposure and HLA in healthy donors. The CDR3 runs 11 residues. CDR1 is SGDLS, CDR2 YYNGEE, per germline. The V gene lost 2 bases and the J gene lost 6 bases, with 2 bases spanning the gap. On this clone itself: Its antigen is not known.

Points from the study as a whole: In vitro testing confirmed a few CMV-associated chains as specific for CMV antigens. The authors later linked a missense DCLRE1C variant to TCR beta V- and J-gene trimming. Exclusion as indistinguishable affected some V segments, including TRBV6-2 and TRBV6-3. Later work associated 17,000 or so TCR beta sequences with HLA alleles at 0.05 false discovery rate.

The PCR was carried out with 60 Vbeta primers and 13 Jbeta primers. Assay: immunoSEQ multiplex PCR; the TCRdb copy retains only in-frame clones and omits some. The data contain some 200,000 clones, 65% to 90% of them singletons. V is TRBV9 and J is TRBJ2-2, with no clear D. The sample taken for sequencing was PBMCs. The sequence derives from a man aged 35 to 55 in good health and CMV-seropositive. CDR3 nucleotides: TGTGCCAGCAGCGTCTCCGGGGAGCTGTTTTTT. Encoded protein: CASSVSGELFF.